Below are 5 T cell receptor beta chains sequenced from a single sample in a study of blood T cell repertoires in COVID-19. Generated by immunoSEQ multiplex PCR, the TCRdb table keeps only in-frame clones and is missing some. The top ten clones hold about 12% of a sample with fewer than 350,000 clones, 70% to 90% of them seen once. Sequencing was done on a sample of peripheral blood. Source of these receptors: a woman in her thirties with COVID-19, enrolled during active disease.

J is TRBJ2-4 and V is TRBV3-1 (or the pseudogene TRBV3-2); 9 nucleotides line up with TRBD1. V was clipped by 1 base and J by 0 bases; unmatched bases: 4. Germline CDR1 and CDR2: LGHDT and YNNKEL (reference sequence). The CDR3 covers 17 residues. The CDR3 loop is CASSQGDRGIAKNIQYF. CDR3 nucleotides: TGTGCCAGCAGCCAAGGTGACAGGGGGATAGCCAAAAACATTCAGTACTTC.

The J gene is TRBJ1-1, the V gene TRBV4-2; a weak D match, TRBD1 (5 bases). V lost 1 base, J lost 7 bases, and 13 bases lay in between. The germline V gene encodes CDR1 LGHNA and CDR2 YNFKEQ. The CDR3 consists of 14 residues. The CDR3 coding sequence is TGTGCCAGCAGCCAAGTTATGGGGACTTTTGAAGCTTTCTTT. Encoded protein: CASSQVMGTFEAFF.

V is TRBV4-1 and J is TRBJ1-5; TRBD1 matches at 9 bases. V gave up 3 bases and J gave up 1 base; unmatched junction bases: 1. The CDR3 is made up of 15 amino acids. From germline, CDR1 is MGHRA and CDR2 YSYEKL. The CDR3 DNA is TGCGCCAGCAGCCAGGGACAGGGCAGCAATCAGCCCCAGCATTTT. It codes for CASSQGQGSNQPQHF.

This sequence joins TRBV4-1 and TRBJ1-6, with 8 bases identical to TRBD1. Trimming took 3 bases from V and 7 from J; bases not matched to a gene: 5. The CDR3 is 15 residues long. The V gene's germline CDR1 is MGHRA and CDR2 YSYEKL. The DNA of the CDR3 is TGCGCCAGCAGCCACGGACAGGGCCCAAATTCACCCCTCCACTTT. Its protein is CASSHGQGPNSPLHF.

This clone came up once. The J gene is TRBJ1-1, the V gene TRBV28, with D possibly TRBD1 on 5 matching bases. The CDR3 has 12 residues. The V gene lost 11 bases and the J gene lost 5 bases, with 15 bases spanning the gap. Germline values: CDR1 MDHEN, CDR2 SYDVKM. CDR3 sequence (DNA): TGTGCCTCTCTGGGGCGACTTACTGAAGCTTTCTTT. Translated: CASLGRLTEAFF.